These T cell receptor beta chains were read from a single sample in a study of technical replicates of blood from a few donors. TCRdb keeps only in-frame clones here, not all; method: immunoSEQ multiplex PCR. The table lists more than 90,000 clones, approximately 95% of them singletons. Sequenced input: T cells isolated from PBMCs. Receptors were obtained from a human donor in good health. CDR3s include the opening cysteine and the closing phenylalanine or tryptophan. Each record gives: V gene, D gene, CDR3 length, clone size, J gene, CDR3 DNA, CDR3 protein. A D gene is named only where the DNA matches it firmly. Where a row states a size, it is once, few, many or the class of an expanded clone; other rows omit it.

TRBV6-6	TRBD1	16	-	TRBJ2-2	TGTGCCAGCAGAGTTCCGGGACAGGGGGCTGTCGGGGAGCTGTTTTTT	CASRVPGQGAVGELFF
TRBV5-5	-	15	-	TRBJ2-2	TGTGCCAGCAGCTTGGGGTTGGGACATTCCGGGGAGCTGTTTTTT	CASSLGLGHSGELFF
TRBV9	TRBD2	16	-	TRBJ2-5	TGTGCCAGCAGCGTTTTAGCGGGAGGGCCCTCGGAGACCCAGTACTTC	CASSVLAGGPSETQYF
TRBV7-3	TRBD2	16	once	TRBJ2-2	TGTGCCAGCAGCTTAGGACTAGCGGGAGGCACCGGGGAGCTGTTTTTT	CASSLGLAGGTGELFF
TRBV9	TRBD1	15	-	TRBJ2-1	TGTGCCAGCAGCGGATGGACAGGGGGCTACAGTGAGCAGTTCTTC	CASSGWTGGYSEQFF
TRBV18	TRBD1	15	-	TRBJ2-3	TGTGCCAGCTCACCGGGACAGGGTACGAAAGATACGCAGTATTTT	CASSPGQGTKDTQYF
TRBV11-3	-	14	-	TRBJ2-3	TGTGCCAGCAGCTTAGATGGGCGGGCCGATACGCAGTATTTT	CASSLDGRADTQYF
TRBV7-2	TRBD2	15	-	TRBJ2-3	TGTGCCAGCAGCCTAATAGCGGGAGGGCCAGATACGCAGTATTTT	CASSLIAGGPDTQYF
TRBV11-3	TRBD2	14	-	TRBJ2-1	TGTGCCAGCAGCTTAGCGGGAGGTGGCAATGAGCAGTTCTTC	CASSLAGGGNEQFF
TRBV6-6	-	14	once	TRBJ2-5	TGTGCCAGCAGTGAGCCGTTCAGAGGAGAGACCCAGTACTTC	CASSEPFRGETQYF
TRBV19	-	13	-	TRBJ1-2	TGTGCCAGTAGGAGGGGGGGAAACTATGGCTACACCTTC	CASRRGGNYGYTF
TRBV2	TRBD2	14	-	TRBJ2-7	TGTGCCAGCAGTGGGCGGACTAGCGACTACGAGCAGTACTTC	CASSGRTSDYEQYF
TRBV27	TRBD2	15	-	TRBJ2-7	TGTGCCAGCAAGGTCGGGACTAGCAGGTCCTACGAGCAGTACTTC	CASKVGTSRSYEQYF
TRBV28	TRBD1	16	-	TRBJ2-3	TGTGCCAGCGGTACAGGGGGTAACAAGAATACAGATACGCAGTATTTT	CASGTGGNKNTDTQYF
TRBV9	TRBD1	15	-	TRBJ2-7	TGTGCCAGCAGCCCCTACCAGACAGGGGGCCACGAGCAGTACTTC	CASSPYQTGGHEQYF
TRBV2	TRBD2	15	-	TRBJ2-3	TGTGCCAGCAGGATACTAGCGGGAGGAACAGATACGCAGTATTTT	CASRILAGGTDTQYF
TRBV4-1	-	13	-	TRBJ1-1	TGCGCCACAAAGGCTGGTGGGGCCACTGAAGCTTTCTTT	CATKAGGATEAFF
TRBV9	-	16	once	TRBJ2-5	TGTGCCAGCAGCGTAGTGATTCAGGGATTAGGGGAGACCCAGTACTTC	CASSVVIQGLGETQYF
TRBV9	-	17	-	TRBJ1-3	TGTGCCAGCAGCCCCAGGGCAGGGGACCTCTCTGGAAACACCATATATTTT	CASSPRAGDLSGNTIYF
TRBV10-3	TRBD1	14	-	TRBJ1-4	TGTGCCATCAGTCCCGGGACAGGGGGAGTAAAACTGTTTTTT	CAISPGTGGVKLFF
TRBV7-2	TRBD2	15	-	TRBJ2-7	TGTGCCAGCAGCTTCCCACTAGCGGGAGAGCACGAGCAGTACTTC	CASSFPLAGEHEQYF
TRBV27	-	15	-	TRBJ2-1	TGTGCCAGCAGTTTAGGCCTGGGGGGGCACAATGAGCAGTTCTTC	CASSLGLGGHNEQFF
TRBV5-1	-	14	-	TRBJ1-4	TGCGCCAGCAGCTTGGAGGCAAGGAGGGAAAAACTGTTTTTT	CASSLEARREKLFF
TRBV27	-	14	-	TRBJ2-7	TGTGCCAGCGGCTGGGGGCGGGAGTTCTACGAGCAGTACTTC	CASGWGREFYEQYF
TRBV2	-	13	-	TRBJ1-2	TGTGCCAGCAGTGAAGCAGGGGGCTATGGCTACACCTTC	CASSEAGGYGYTF